The 23 T cell receptor beta chains below come from one sample, sequenced in a study. TCRdb reanalysed the 5' RACE reads using MiXCR and keeps one entry per CDR3 protein. Among some 45,000 distinct CDR3 sequences listed, 25% to 30% were seen once. Sequencing was performed on naive CD4+ T cells sorted from blood. The subset here: naive CD4+ T cells, CD4+CD45RA+CD25-. Receptors originate from a female donor with breast cancer.

This sequence joins TRBV7-3 and TRBJ2-5; tentatively, D is TRBD1 (5 bases). Looked up from germline, CDR1 is SGHTA and CDR2 is FQGTGA. The CDR3 sequence is 14 residues long. Between the trimmed V and J ends, which lost 1 base and 4 bases, there was a span of 10 bases. As DNA, the CDR3 is TGTGCCAGCAGCTTAAGTGGCAGGGCAGAGACCCAGTACTTC. Protein: CASSLSGRAETQYF. The entire variable domain, with the rest obtained from reference TRBV7-3 and TRBJ2-5, is as follows: GAGVSQTPSNKVTEKGKYVELRCDPISGHTALYWYRQSLGQGPEFLIYFQGTGAADDSGLPNDRFFAVRPEGSVSTLKIQRTERGDSAVYLCASSLSGRAETQYFGPGTRLLVL.

This chain connects TRBV20-1 to TRBJ2-7, with no clear D. CDR1 and CDR2 from the germline V gene are DFQATT and SNEGSKA (reference sequence). V lost 0 bases to trimming and J lost 6 bases, with 15 bases between them. This CDR3 is 14 amino acids long. The CDR3 nucleotides are TGCAGTGCTAGAGATGTCTCTCTTCCGGGCGAGCAGTACTTC. Encoded protein: CSARDVSLPGEQYF.

This clonotype occurred many times. This sequence joins TRBV5-1 and TRBJ2-1; 8 bases map to TRBD2. The V segment lost 0 bases and the J segment 8 bases; nucleotides outside the gene matches: 4. CDR3 size: 14 residues. Germline-derived CDR1 and CDR2 are SGHRS and YFSETQ. DNA of the CDR3: TGCGCCAGCAGCTTGGGGACTAGCAGGGATGAGCAGTTCTTC. It codes for CASSLGTSRDEQFF.

This clonotype was seen a handful of times. The CDR3 protein is CASSLAGHRRVNQPQHF. For the CDR3, the DNA is TGCGCCAGCAGCCTGGCGGGACACAGGCGCGTCAATCAGCCCCAGCATTTT. This chain connects TRBV5-1 to TRBJ1-5; a weak D match, TRBD1 (6 bases). Germline V gene lookup returns CDR1 SGHRS and CDR2 YFSETQ. Trimming cost V 4 bases and J 3 bases, with 20 bases left between them. CDR3 length: 17 residues.

This clonotype has just a few counts. The chain has TRBV4-3 and TRBJ2-2; D gene uncertain. CDR1 and CDR2 from the germline V gene are LGHNA and YSLEER. There are 14 residues in the CDR3. Trimming removed 4 bases at V and 6 bases at J, with 12 bases between. The CDR3 protein is CASSRDTGPGELFF. As DNA, the CDR3 is TGCGCCAGCAGCCGAGACACTGGGCCCGGGGAGCTGTTTTTT.

This clonotype was counted at least ten times. The CDR3 DNA reads as TGTGCCAGCAGTTTAGTGGCTAGCGGGAAACAGACCCAGTACTTC. It codes for CASSLVASGKQTQYF. The chain carries TRBV12-3 or TRBV12-4 and TRBJ2-5; TRBD2 matches 9 bases. With V trimmed by 1 base and J by 6 bases, 6 bases remained unmatched. This CDR3 has 15 amino acids.

This chain joins TRBV12-3 or TRBV12-4 and TRBJ2-5, with D possibly TRBD2 on 6 matching bases. The CDR3 sequence is 12 residues long. The germline V and J ends were trimmed by 10 bases and 0 bases, with 9 bases remaining between them. CDR3 sequence (DNA): TGTGCCACCCGGGGGTACCAAGAGACCCAGTACTTC. Its translation: CATRGYQETQYF.

This clonotype was seen a handful of times. This chain connects TRBV20-1 to TRBJ2-3, with 12 bases identical to TRBD2. The V gene end was trimmed by 5 bases and the J gene end by 7 bases; junction bases not matched to a gene: 10. The CDR3 loop spans 15 amino acids. Germline V gives CDR1 DFQATT, CDR2 SNEGSKA (reference sequence). As DNA, the CDR3 is TGCAGTGCTCCTCGACTAGCGGGGGAATTGTATACGCAGTATTTT. Its protein is CSAPRLAGELYTQYF.

This clonotype was seen a few times. V gene TRBV6-1 combines with J gene TRBJ2-7, with D hard to call. Germline loops: CDR1 MNHNS, CDR2 SASEGT. The CDR3 spans 11 residues. V was pared by 3 bases and J by 6 bases, with 6 bases between. This CDR3 reads CASSEGIEQYF. Here the CDR3 DNA reads TGTGCCAGCAGTGAGGGCATCGAGCAGTACTTC.

This chain uses TRBV18 with TRBJ2-7, with 7 bases aligning to TRBD1. After removal of 7 bases from V and 5 bases from J, the junction contained 11 bases not matched to a gene. CDR1 is KGHSH and CDR2 is LQKENI in the germline V gene. CDR3 length equals 14 residues. The CDR3 nucleotides read TGTGCCAGCTTGACAACAGCAGGGGGTAACGAGCAGTACTTC. It translates to CASLTTAGGNEQYF.

The genes are TRBV12-3 or TRBV12-4 and TRBJ1-5, with D unresolved. V shed 4 bases and J shed 7 bases, with 17 bases lying between them. The CDR3 contains 15 residues. The CDR3 sequence: CASSSIPGSRQPQHF. The CDR3 coding sequence is TGTGCCAGCAGTTCCATCCCCGGGTCCAGACAGCCCCAGCATTTT.

The V call is TRBV5-1, the J call TRBJ2-2; D is perhaps TRBD1 (5 bases). The CDR3 has 15 amino acids. Deletions cut 0 bases from V and 6 bases from J, with 12 bases between. Germline lookup yields CDR1 SGHRS and CDR2 YFSETQ. CDR3 in DNA: TGCGCCAGCAGCTTGGTGCAGGGCAAGGCCGGGGAGCTGTTTTTT. Its translation: CASSLVQGKAGELFF.

This clonotype was detected ten times or more. The chain is built from TRBV2 and TRBJ2-7, with 7 bases that match TRBD1. The CDR3 extends over 14 amino acids. J gave up 4 bases and V 7 bases, and 10 bases lay outside the gene matches. The V gene's germline CDR1 is SNHLY and CDR2 FYNNEI. The CDR3 protein is CASTVDRVGYEQYF. CDR3 DNA: TGTGCCAGCACCGTAGACAGGGTGGGTTACGAGCAGTACTTC.

On this clonotype itself: One base away lies a much larger clone, so this may be a sequencing read error. The chain joins TRBV6-1 to TRBJ1-3; no definite D call. V was trimmed by 11 bases and J by 0 bases, leaving 11 bases between them. The CDR3 runs 13 residues. Germline V gene data show CDR1 as MNHNS and CDR2 as SASEGT. In DNA form, the CDR3 reads TGTGCCGGCACAGTGAACTCTGGAAACACCATATATTTT. It yields the protein CAGTVNSGNTIYF.

This sequence joins TRBV5-1 and TRBJ2-5; D not resolved. V dropped 1 base and J dropped 5 bases, with 9 bases sitting between them. Germline lookup yields CDR1 SGHRS and CDR2 YFSETQ. This CDR3 has 13 residues. The CDR3 loop reads CASSLTEWETQYF. In DNA form, the CDR3 reads TGCGCCAGCAGCTTGACGGAGTGGGAGACCCAGTACTTC.

The chain has TRBV24-1 and TRBJ2-1, with 9 bases identical to TRBD2. Germline V CDR1 and CDR2: KGHDR, SFDVKD. This CDR3 region has 17 residues. The J segment lost 1 base and the V segment lost 0 bases, leaving 3 bases of the junction unmatched. CDR3 coding DNA: TGTGCCACCAGTGATTTGGGTAGCGGGAGATCCTACAATGAGCAGTTCTTC. Translation gives CATSDLGSGRSYNEQFF.

The chain links TRBV5-1 to TRBJ1-1; D is uncertain. Germline loops: CDR1 SGHRS, CDR2 YFSETQ. The CDR3 contains 15 residues. V was trimmed by 4 bases and J by 1 base, leaving 14 bases between them. The DNA for the CDR3 is TGCGCCAGCAGCCCAAACTCCCAACGGAACACTGAAGCTTTCTTT. It specifies CASSPNSQRNTEAFF.

To note about this clonotype: One end of the junction is discordant with germline, which a read error may explain. The genes are TRBV4-1 and TRBJ2-2; 8 bases map to TRBD2. Per the germline V gene, CDR1 is MGHRA and CDR2 is YSYEKL. This CDR3 has 15 amino acids. CDR3 amino acids: CASSFGGADTGELFF. CDR3 DNA sequence: TGTGCCAGCAGTTTCGGGGGGGCGGACACCGGGGAGCTGTTTTTT.

Worth noting for this clonotype: Lacking the conserved final phenylalanine or tryptophan, this CDR3 likely reflects a read error. The chain couples TRBV12-3 or TRBV12-4 to TRBJ1-2; possible D gene TRBD1, 6 bases. The CDR3 covers 15 residues. Trimming removed 3 bases from V and 4 bases from J, with 15 bases in between. Here the CDR3 DNA reads TGTGCCAGCAGTTTCAAGGCGGACAGCTCCTATGGCTACACCTCC. It encodes CASSFKADSSYGYTS.

This clonotype was counted only a few times. V and J are TRBV5-1 and TRBJ2-2; 9 positions agree with TRBD1. V lost 5 bases, J lost 4 bases, and 3 bases stayed unmatched. Germline CDR1 reads SGHRS; CDR2 reads YFSETQ. The CDR3 spans 14 residues. The CDR3 bases are TGCGCCAGCAGTCCACAGGGGGCCACCGGGGAGCTGTTTTTT. Its protein is CASSPQGATGELFF.

The chain has TRBV18 and TRBJ1-3; D unclear. The CDR3 covers 17 residues. V was pared by 1 base and J by 0 bases, with 13 bases between. Germline CDR1 reads KGHSH; CDR2 reads LQKENI. In DNA, the CDR3 is TGTGCCAGCTCACCACTTTTTGGAGCAGACTCTGGAAACACCATATATTTT. Its protein product is CASSPLFGADSGNTIYF.

The table lists this clonotype with a few counts. The rearrangement uses TRBV7-9 and TRBJ2-3, with D perhaps TRBD1 (6 bases). V was clipped by 6 bases and J by 6 bases, with 19 bases between them. The CDR3 extends over 15 amino acids. Germline CDR1 is SEHNR and CDR2 is FQNEAQ (reference sequence). CDR3 sequence (DNA): TGTGCCAGCAGACAGGACAGCCTTACCTTGGATACGCAGTATTTT. Amino acids: CASRQDSLTLDTQYF.

This clonotype was counted only a few times. V usage is TRBV5-6 and J usage is TRBJ1-1, with D tentatively TRBD1 (6 bases). The V end lost 1 base, the J end lost 1 base, and 11 bases lay between the germline ends. This CDR3 has 15 amino acids. From germline, CDR1 is SGHDT and CDR2 YYEEEE. The CDR3 here is CASSLIGTQNTEAFF. In DNA form, the CDR3 reads TGTGCCAGCAGCTTGATAGGGACACAGAACACTGAAGCTTTCTTT.